This T cell receptor (beta chain) stems from a study of regulatory T cells in long-lasting Graves disease. Whole-study findings and limits: Fewer public clonotypes were shared by new patients (approximately 1,000) than by persistent patients (around 2,800).

This CDR3 contains 14 residues. Trimming took 0 bases from V and 4 from J, leaving 9 bases between them. CDR1 and CDR2 (germline): LNHNV, YYDKDF (reference sequence). The time point is: newly diagnosed GD, antithyroid drugs for less than 3 months. Researchers made the TCR library from RNA that was extracted from PBMCs. This clonotype was found many times. Its antigen is as yet unknown. Through Arm-PCR of CDR3 regions and iRepertoire HTBI primers, TCR beta libraries were built. MiXCR was run by TCRdb on the multiplex PCR reads, yielding one entry per CDR3 protein. In the table there are fewer than 350,000 distinct CDR3 sequences, about a sixth of which are singletons.

J is TRBJ1-1 and V is TRBV15, with D hard to call. The sample consisted of peripheral blood mononuclear cells (PBMCs), taken at new diagnosis, from a patient treated with antithyroid drugs. This TCR was sampled from a female donor with Graves disease. The CDR3 sequence is CATSREASGTEAFF. The DNA of the CDR3 is TGTGCCACCAGCAGAGAAGCGTCCGGCACTGAAGCTTTCTTT.